This TCR beta chain is from a study of PD-1 blockade in classical Hodgkin lymphoma. Whole-study findings and limits: Reported findings placed baseline TCR diversity lower in newly diagnosed patients (compared with healthy donors). By C4D1 there was a significant rise in CD4+ TCR diversity but not in CD8+ TCR diversity. Nivolumab initiated under 1 year post-ASCT led to patient exclusion.

Measured with immunoSEQ multiplex PCR; TCRdb has only the in-frame clones, and not every one. The profile shows over 75,000 clones, 90% of them singletons. Time point reported: cycle 4 day 1 (C4D1), after more than five weeks of nivolumab. In every patient, relapse followed autologous stem cell transplantation, while exposure to brentuximab vedotin differed. Best responses included complete response and partial response; otherwise, the best response was progressive disease. CDR1 and CDR2 (germline): SGHDT, YYEEEE. CDR3 length: 17 residues. Losses at the gene ends were 1 base for V and 1 base for J; bases not matched to a gene: 8. About this clone itself: What it binds is not known.

The receptor comes from a human donor with classical Hodgkin lymphoma. The sample in question was peripheral blood mononuclear cells (PBMCs), obtained before the fourth cycle of nivolumab. The V gene is TRBV5-6, the J gene TRBJ2-7; 10 nucleotides match TRBD2. The CDR3 DNA follows: TGTGCCAGCAGCTTGTTTACTAGCGGGGATTTGTCCTACGAGCAGTACTTC. Amino acid sequence: CASSLFTSGDLSYEQYF.